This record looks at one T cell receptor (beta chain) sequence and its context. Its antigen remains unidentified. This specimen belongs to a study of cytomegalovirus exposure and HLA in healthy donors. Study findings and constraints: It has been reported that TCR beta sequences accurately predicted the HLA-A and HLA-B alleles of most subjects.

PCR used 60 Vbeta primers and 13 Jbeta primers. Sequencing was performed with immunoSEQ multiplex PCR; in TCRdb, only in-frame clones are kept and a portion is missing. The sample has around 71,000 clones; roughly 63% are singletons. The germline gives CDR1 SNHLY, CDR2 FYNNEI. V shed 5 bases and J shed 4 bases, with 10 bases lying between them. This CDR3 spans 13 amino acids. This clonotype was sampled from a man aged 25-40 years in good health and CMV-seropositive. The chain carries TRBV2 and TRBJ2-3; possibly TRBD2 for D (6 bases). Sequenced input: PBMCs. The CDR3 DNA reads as TGTGCCAGCAGTTTGGACTACTCAGATACGCAGTATTTT. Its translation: CASSLDYSDTQYF.